Presented here are 6 T cell receptor beta chains from one specimen sequenced in a study of T cells in Graves' hyperthyroidism and ophthalmopathy. Amplification yielded TCR beta CDR3 regions, with RNA transcripts as the source. RT-PCR in the first round (using the HTBI primer set) targeted the TCR CDR3. A single record per CDR3 protein comes from TCRdb applying MiXCR to the multiplex PCR reads. Among around 300,000 distinct CDR3 sequences listed, roughly 22% were seen once. The sequenced sample was blood. The source is a man aged 25 to 45 with Graves' ophthalmopathy.

In its sample, this clonotype was seen a few times. The CDR3 region is CASSQGQGPYEQYF. CDR3 DNA sequence: TGTGCCAGCAGCCAGGGACAGGGGCCGTACGAGCAGTACTTC. This chain uses TRBV2 with TRBJ2-7, with TRBD1 matching 10 bases. Looked up from germline, CDR1 is SNHLY and CDR2 is FYNNEI. The CDR3 runs to 14 residues. V lost 6 bases, J lost 4 bases, and 6 bases stayed unmatched.

This clonotype was detected a few times. The chain has TRBV18 and TRBJ1-2; D not certain. Looked up from germline, CDR1 is KGHSH and CDR2 is LQKENI. Between the trimmed V and J ends, which lost 3 bases and 2 bases, there was a span of 10 bases. The CDR3 extends over 14 amino acids. The CDR3 sequence: CASSPSPTNYGYTF. The CDR3 bases are TGTGCCAGCTCACCCTCCCCTACCAACTATGGCTACACCTTC.

This chain uses TRBV29-1 with TRBJ1-2; possible D gene TRBD1, 5 bases. The CDR3 sequence is 13 residues long. Germline V lookup: CDR1 SQVTM, CDR2 ANQGSEA. V gave up 4 bases and J gave up 8 bases, with 17 bases separating them. The chain's CDR3 is CSVGGAGVGGYTF. CDR3 DNA: TGCAGCGTTGGAGGTGCGGGGGTGGGGGGCTACACCTTC.

The chain employs TRBV2 and TRBJ1-1, with a possible D match to TRBD1 (6 bases). The CDR3 is made up of 14 amino acids. V shed 5 bases and J shed 7 bases, with 17 bases lying between them. Germline V gene sequence: CDR1 SNHLY, CDR2 FYNNEI. In nucleotides, the CDR3 is TGTGCCAGCAGTCCCACAGGGCCGAGGGGTGAAGCTTTCTTT. This gives the protein CASSPTGPRGEAFF.

This clonotype was counted many times. The J gene is TRBJ2-7, the V gene TRBV28; D perhaps matches TRBD1 (5 bases). Trimming stripped 3 bases from V and 3 bases from J, with 9 bases between. CDR1 MDHEN and CDR2 SYDVKM come from the germline V gene. The CDR3 sequence is 13 residues long. The DNA for the CDR3 is TGTGCCAGCAGTTTTATCGACAGCTACGAGCAGTACTTC. Its translation: CASSFIDSYEQYF.

This chain connects TRBV12-3 or TRBV12-4 to TRBJ2-7, with 7 bases identical to TRBD2. This CDR3 comprises 14 residues. V shed 6 bases, J shed 4 bases, and the junction held 9 bases outside the gene matches. DNA of the CDR3: TGTGCCAGCAGCCCGGGCGGGAGTGGTTACGAGCAGTACTTC. Amino acids: CASSPGGSGYEQYF.